These 17 T cell receptor beta chains were sequenced from one sample in a study (dated by TCRdb to about 2015). Tregs were isolated as CD4+CD25+CD127-/low cells. Libraries were constructed by 5' RACE. The run used an Illumina MiSeq. The public reads were reanalyzed by TCRdb: fastp trimming at Q25, MiXCR alignment, in-frame beta chains only. Rows matching on CDR3 protein sequence are summarized as one entry with the most common DNA and genes. The sample profile shows about 43,000 distinct CDR3 sequences; roughly 20% of them were found once. The ten top clones hold about 3.9% of the sample. Specimen: Tregs sorted from a lymph node. These receptor sequences come from a female donor with breast cancer.

Of note for this clonotype: This sequence may be a read error, since a much larger clone differs from it by one base. The chain recombines TRBV20-1 with TRBJ2-7, with a possible D match to TRBD2 (5 bases). The germline V gene encodes CDR1 DFQATT and CDR2 SNEGSKA (reference sequence). The CDR3 spans 14 residues. Trimming shortened V by 1 base and J by 2 bases, and 12 bases separated the two germline ends. CDR3: CSARAGLDAYEQYF. The CDR3 DNA reads TGCAGTGCTAGAGCTGGACTCGATGCCTACGAGCAGTACTTC.

This clonotype was counted a few times. A much larger clone differs from this one at a single base, so this may be a read error. The V gene is TRBV20-1, the J gene TRBJ2-7; 11 nucleotides agree with TRBD2. The CDR3 runs to 14 residues. Trimming cost V 6 bases and J 5 bases; bases outside gene matches: 9. The germline V gene encodes CDR1 DFQATT and CDR2 SNEGSKA (reference sequence). The CDR3 DNA reads as TGCAGTGCGGAAAGACTAGCGGGATTAAACGAGCAGTACTTC. Its protein product is CSAERLAGLNEQYF.

This clonotype has at least ten counts. The rearrangement joins TRBV9 to TRBJ2-2; no reliable D call. Germline values: CDR1 SGDLS, CDR2 YYNGEE. This CDR3 is 14 amino acids long. V lost 7 bases and J lost 0, with 10 bases in between. CDR3 protein: CASQVTPNTGELFF. The CDR3 DNA is TGTGCCAGCCAAGTTACTCCGAACACCGGGGAGCTGTTTTTT.

Only a few counts were recorded for this clonotype. The chain links TRBV5-1 to TRBJ2-3; 12 bases align to TRBD2. The germline CDR1 and CDR2 sequences are SGHRS and YFSETQ. This CDR3 region has 15 residues. Trimming at V came to 2 bases and at J to 6 bases, leaving 4 bases not matched to a gene. As DNA, the CDR3 is TGCGCCAGCAGCTTCACTAGCGGGAGGATGGATACGCAGTATTTT. Translated, it gives CASSFTSGRMDTQYF.

At least ten counts were recorded for this clonotype. V is TRBV7-2 and J is TRBJ1-5; D is ambiguous. The V and J ends lost 2 bases and 3 bases respectively, with 5 bases between them. Per the germline V gene, CDR1 is SGHTA and CDR2 is FQGNSA. The CDR3 length is 13 residues. In DNA, the CDR3 is TGTGCCAGCAGCTTATCTGCCAATCAGCCCCAGCATTTT. This gives the protein CASSLSANQPQHF.

About this clonotype: A much more abundant neighbour one base away suggests this may be a read error. The chain has TRBV5-1 and TRBJ1-1; D is ambiguous. CDR3 size: 14 residues. Germline V gene lookup returns CDR1 SGHRS and CDR2 YFSETQ. The CDR3 reads CASSLAIMNTEALF. The CDR3 DNA reads as TGCGCCAGCAGCTTGGCCATCATGAACACTGAAGCTCTCTTT.

The J gene is TRBJ2-7, the V gene TRBV7-9; TRBD2 is a possible D gene (5 bases). Trimming took off 5 bases at V and 3 bases at J, with 14 bases between the two ends. Germline values: CDR1 SEHNR, CDR2 FQNEAQ (reference sequence). The CDR3 sequence is 14 residues long. The CDR3 sequence: CASSHPLSGYEQYF. CDR3 DNA: TGTGCCAGCAGCCACCCCCTCAGCGGCTACGAGCAGTACTTC.

Remarks on this clonotype: An end of the junction does not agree with germline; a read error may underlie this. The chain has TRBV28 and TRBJ1-1, with unresolved D. Per the germline V gene, CDR1 is MDHEN and CDR2 is SYDVKM. This CDR3 is 13 amino acids long. CDR3 in DNA: TGTGCCAGCAGTTTCTCGGGGAACGCTGAAGCTTTCTTT. Its translation: CASSFSGNAEAFF.

This clonotype was counted ten times or more. The rearrangement uses TRBV20-1 and TRBJ2-3; possibly TRBD2 for D (5 bases). Germline values: CDR1 DFQATT, CDR2 SNEGSKA (reference sequence). This CDR3 has 12 residues. The V end lost 7 bases, the J end lost 4 bases, and 12 bases lay between the germline ends. CDR3 in amino acids: CSGLGVADTQYF. The DNA for the CDR3 is TGCAGTGGACTCGGGGTCGCAGATACGCAGTATTTT.

This clonotype was counted at least ten times. V and J are TRBV4-2 and TRBJ1-5; TRBD1 agrees at 10 bases. Per the germline V gene, CDR1 is LGHNA and CDR2 is YNFKEQ. V was pared by 1 base and J by 7 bases, with 4 bases of the junction left unmatched. This CDR3 spans 15 amino acids. CDR3 amino acids: CASSQVSTGGQPQHF. The CDR3 region has the DNA TGTGCCAGCAGCCAAGTATCGACAGGGGGCCAGCCCCAGCATTTT.

This clonotype was detected ten times or more. The V gene is TRBV12-3 or TRBV12-4, the J gene TRBJ2-7, with D possibly matching TRBD1 (5 bases). V was pared by 5 bases and J by 3 bases, with 17 bases between. The CDR3 loop spans 15 amino acids. The CDR3 coding sequence is TGTGCCAGCAGTCCCTACCAGGGTAAGGTCTACGAGCAGTACTTC. It translates to CASSPYQGKVYEQYF.

This clonotype was seen only a few times. The chain recombines TRBV27 with TRBJ1-1; no clear D. Deletions cut 3 bases from V and 3 bases from J, with 8 bases between. There are 13 residues in the CDR3. Per germline, CDR1 MNHEY and CDR2 SMNVEV (reference sequence). CDR3 loop: CASSFTAYTEAFF. In nucleotides, the CDR3 is TGTGCCAGCAGTTTCACAGCTTACACTGAAGCTTTCTTT.

The chain uses TRBV4-1 and TRBJ2-5; a possible D gene is TRBD1 (6 bases). V lost 3 bases and J lost 2, with 16 bases in between. This CDR3 has 16 amino acids. CDR1 is MGHRA, CDR2 YSYEKL, per germline. The CDR3 DNA follows: TGCGCCAGCAGCCAGGGGGACAATACCCTACAAGAGACCCAGTACTTC. It encodes CASSQGDNTLQETQYF.

This clonotype was seen only a few times. The V gene is TRBV3-1, the J gene TRBJ2-1; a possible D gene is TRBD2 (6 bases). V was trimmed by 1 base and J by 2 bases, leaving 27 bases between them. This CDR3 spans 21 amino acids. Germline lookup yields CDR1 LGHDT and CDR2 YNNKEL (reference sequence). The CDR3 protein is CASSQGSDSLGGLTPYNEQFF. In nucleotides, the CDR3 is TGTGCCAGCAGCCAAGGATCGGATTCACTCGGGGGATTAACCCCCTACAATGAGCAGTTCTTC.

There are a few counts of this clonotype. CDR3 in DNA: TGTGCCAGCAGCCCCGGTATGGGCGGCCTAGCCAAAAACATTCAGTACTTC. Its protein is CASSPGMGGLAKNIQYF. This chain joins TRBV4-2 and TRBJ2-4, with unresolved D. Germline CDR1 is LGHNA and CDR2 is YNFKEQ. The CDR3 has 17 residues. The ends were cut back, 4 bases at V and 0 bases at J, with 16 bases in the middle.

CDR3 loop: CASSLAGRLYEQYF. The CDR3 DNA is TGTGCCAGCAGCTTAGCGGGGAGACTCTACGAGCAGTACTTC. This chain connects TRBV7-9 to TRBJ2-7, with a possible D match to TRBD2 (5 bases). The CDR3 contains 14 residues. The germline V and J ends were trimmed by 0 bases and 3 bases, with 9 bases remaining between them. Germline V CDR1 and CDR2: SEHNR, FQNEAQ (reference sequence).

This chain connects TRBV18 to TRBJ1-1; D perhaps matches TRBD1 (5 bases). V lost 8 bases, J lost 5 bases, and 18 bases lay in between. CDR3 length: 14 residues. Germline V CDR1 and CDR2: KGHSH, LQKENI. The CDR3 DNA follows: TGTGCCAGCCATACTGGAGGGGCCTGGACTGAAGCTTTCTTT. Translating it yields CASHTGGAWTEAFF.